The 18 T cell receptor beta chains presented below share a single source sample, sequenced in a study of T cell changes during pregnancy in multiple sclerosis. Assay: immunoSEQ multiplex PCR; the TCRdb copy retains only in-frame clones and omits some. The sample lists about 40,000 clones; 91% were seen once. The sequencing here drew on CD4+ T cells from peripheral blood mononuclear cells, taken in the third trimester of pregnancy. Receptor source: a female donor in good health, enrolled as a control in a pregnancy study.

The V call is TRBV28, the J call TRBJ2-7; 8 bases are a match to TRBD2. The CDR3 spans 16 residues. Germline values: CDR1 MDHEN, CDR2 SYDVKM. Losses at the gene ends were 2 bases for V and 0 bases for J; bases not matched to a gene: 6. CDR3 nucleotides: TGTGCCAGCAGTTTAGCAAGGGCGGGGGGCTCCTACGAGCAGTACTTC. Translation: CASSLARAGGSYEQYF.

J is TRBJ2-7 and V is TRBV28; 7 bases align to TRBD2. The length of the CDR3 is 16 residues. Germline assignment: CDR1 MDHEN and CDR2 SYDVKM. The V segment lost 1 base and the J segment 6 bases; nucleotides outside the gene matches: 12. CDR3 nucleotides: TGTGCCAGCAGTTTATCCGTTGAGGTCAGGGAGGGCGAGCAGTACTTC. Its translation: CASSLSVEVREGEQYF.

This clone was counted a few times. The gene calls are TRBV30 and TRBJ1-1; D gene ambiguous. V lost 2 bases to trimming and J lost 8 bases, with 18 bases between them. The germline V gene encodes CDR1 GTSNPN and CDR2 SVGIG (reference sequence). The CDR3 consists of 14 residues. The CDR3 spells CAWSYGQSSAEAFF. CDR3 nucleotide sequence: TGTGCCTGGAGTTATGGGCAGTCGAGTGCAGAAGCTTTCTTT.

The V call is TRBV30, the J call TRBJ2-3; 12 bases fit TRBD2. CDR3 length: 14 amino acids. V dropped 5 bases and J dropped 5; count of bases not matched to a gene: 5. Germline V lookup: CDR1 GTSNPN, CDR2 SVGIG (reference sequence). The CDR3 DNA is TGTGCCTGGCGGACTAGCGGGAAAGTAGATACGCAGTATTTT. Its protein is CAWRTSGKVDTQYF.

The chain carries TRBV4-3 and TRBJ2-3; 15 nucleotides agree with TRBD2. V shed 2 bases, J shed 5 bases, and the junction held 2 bases outside the gene matches. This CDR3 is built from 16 residues. Germline-derived CDR1 and CDR2 are LGHNA and YSLEER. The CDR3 region is CASSQPGLAGGDTQYF. The CDR3 nucleotides are TGCGCCAGCAGCCAACCGGGACTAGCGGGAGGAGATACGCAGTATTTT.

This clone has a single count. The V call is TRBV6-5, the J call TRBJ2-3, with 8 nucleotides matching TRBD2. The CDR3 has 14 amino acids. The V segment lost 5 bases and the J segment 6 bases; nucleotides outside the gene matches: 7. Germline lookup yields CDR1 MNHEY and CDR2 SVGAGI. The CDR3 DNA reads as TGTGCCAGCAGTCCCAGCGGGAGCTGGGATACGCAGTATTTT. As protein: CASSPSGSWDTQYF.

The chain couples TRBV2 to TRBJ2-7; a weak D match, TRBD1 (5 bases). The CDR3 is 13 amino acids. The germline CDR1 and CDR2 sequences are SNHLY and FYNNEI. Trimming took 5 bases from V and 0 from J, leaving 8 bases between them. The CDR3 reads CASSQGPSYEQYF. Here the CDR3 DNA reads TGTGCCAGCAGTCAGGGCCCCTCCTACGAGCAGTACTTC.

V gene TRBV7-2 combines with J gene TRBJ2-7, with D unresolved. The CDR3 length is 14 residues. The V and J ends lost 2 bases and 6 bases respectively, with 14 bases between them. Germline V gives CDR1 SGHTA, CDR2 FQGNSA. The CDR3 DNA is TGTGCCAGCAGCTTATTACCTCCTGGCGGCGAGCAGTACTTC. This gives the protein CASSLLPPGGEQYF.

This clone has only one observation. The chain has TRBV6-5 and TRBJ2-7, with 8 bases lining up with TRBD2. CDR1 and CDR2 (germline): MNHEY, SVGAGI. After removal of 6 bases from V and 3 bases from J, the junction contained 10 bases not matched to a gene. The CDR3 extends over 15 amino acids. The CDR3 DNA sequence: TGTGCCAGCAGCCACCAGCGGGGGAGAGACTACGAGCAGTACTTC. Its translation is CASSHQRGRDYEQYF.

This CDR3 is CASSPDRRSYEQYF. Here the CDR3 DNA reads TGTGCCAGCAGCCCGGACAGGAGGTCCTACGAGCAGTACTTC. The chain has TRBV6-1 and TRBJ2-7; 7 nucleotides match TRBD1. The CDR3 extends over 14 amino acids. The germline V gene encodes CDR1 MNHNS and CDR2 SASEGT. Unmatched junction bases numbered 6, after V lost 6 bases and J lost 1 base.

This chain joins TRBV6-5 and TRBJ2-2, with 12 bases aligning to TRBD2. CDR1 is MNHEY, CDR2 SVGAGI, per germline. The ends lost 4 bases at V and 8 bases at J; junction bases unmatched: 5. This CDR3 is built from 15 residues. Written as DNA, the CDR3 is TGTGCCAGCAGTTCTAGCGGGGGGGCCTGGGGGGAGCTGTTTTTT. Translating gives CASSSSGGAWGELFF.

This clone has only a few counts. The gene calls are TRBV10-3 and TRBJ2-3; D is undetermined. CDR3 size: 12 residues. V gave up 10 bases and J gave up 1 base, with 9 bases separating them. Per germline, CDR1 ENHRY and CDR2 SYGVKD. CDR3 in DNA: TGTGCCACAGGTTGGGGCACAGATACGCAGTATTTT. It specifies CATGWGTDTQYF.

This chain joins TRBV27 and TRBJ1-4, with TRBD1 matching 7 bases. Trimming removed 6 bases from V and 0 bases from J; junction bases left unmatched: 10. This CDR3 contains 17 residues. CDR1 is MNHEY and CDR2 is SMNVEV in the germline V gene (reference sequence). CDR3 residues: CASSTGDRLATNEKLFF. The CDR3 DNA reads as TGTGCCAGCAGCACGGGGGACAGACTAGCAACTAATGAAAAACTGTTTTTT.

The chain uses TRBV6-5 and TRBJ2-3; TRBD2 is a possible D gene (5 bases). CDR1 is MNHEY and CDR2 is SVGAGI in the germline V gene. The V gene lost 4 bases and the J gene lost 3 bases, with 8 bases spanning the gap. The length of the CDR3 is 13 residues. This CDR3 is CASSLPGTDTQYF. CDR3 nucleotides: TGTGCCAGCAGTTTGCCGGGAACAGATACGCAGTATTTT.

V gene TRBV7-2 combines with J gene TRBJ1-1, with 8 positions matching TRBD1. This CDR3 region has 14 residues. Trimming cost V 2 bases and J 4 bases; bases outside gene matches: 3. Germline-derived CDR1 and CDR2 are SGHTA and FQGNSA. This CDR3 reads CASSLFDRGTEAFF. In nucleotides, the CDR3 is TGTGCCAGCAGCTTATTTGACAGGGGCACTGAAGCTTTCTTT.

V and J are TRBV19 and TRBJ1-4; TRBD1 matches 9 bases. J was trimmed by 7 bases and V by 7 bases; bases with no gene match: 10. The germline gives CDR1 LNHDA, CDR2 SQIVND (reference sequence). CDR3 size: 15 residues. The DNA of the CDR3 is TGTGCCAGTACGGGTTTGGACAGGGGAACTGAAAAACTGTTTTTT. Translating it yields CASTGLDRGTEKLFF.

The J gene is TRBJ1-3, the V gene TRBV5-8; D is unclear. V was clipped by 0 bases and J by 4 bases, with 8 bases between them. The CDR3 length is 14 residues. Germline-derived CDR1 and CDR2 are SGHTS and YDEGEE. Here the CDR3 DNA reads TGTGCCAGCAGCTTGGGGCAGGTCGGAAACACCATATATTTT. This sequence encodes CASSLGQVGNTIYF.

This chain connects TRBV7-2 to TRBJ2-7, with D possibly being TRBD1 (5 bases). V gave up 1 base and J gave up 5 bases, with 15 bases separating them. Germline V lookup: CDR1 SGHTA, CDR2 FQGNSA. CDR3 size: 15 residues. In nucleotides, the CDR3 is TGTGCCAGCAGCTTAGGGGCTACAGGTCGGCACGAGCAGTACTTC. Translation gives CASSLGATGRHEQYF.